The 11 T cell receptor beta chains given below trace back to one sample, sequenced in a study of immune evolution from preneoplasia to lung adenocarcinoma. Assay used: immunoSEQ multiplex PCR; TCRdb lists only in-frame clones, some missing. The sample holds about 5,900 clones; 70% to 80% are singletons and the top ten take approximately 7%. Sequenced material: FFPE lung adenocarcinoma in situ tissue. The receptors here all came from an older donor with lung adenocarcinoma.

This clone was detected only a few times. The CDR3 protein is CASSVRGGTEAFF. The DNA of the CDR3 is TGTGCCAGCAGTGTTAGGGGAGGAACTGAAGCTTTCTTT. The chain is built from TRBV6-1 and TRBJ1-1; tentative D call: TRBD1 (5 bases). From germline, CDR1 is MNHNS and CDR2 SASEGT. The CDR3 extends over 13 amino acids. The V gene lost 4 bases and the J gene lost 5 bases, with 11 bases spanning the gap.

This chain connects TRBV6-5 to TRBJ1-1; TRBD1 aligns across 9 bases. Germline lookup yields CDR1 MNHEY and CDR2 SVGAGI. V was clipped by 5 bases and J by 4 bases; unmatched bases: 5. The CDR3 loop spans 14 amino acids. The CDR3 loop reads CASSRRTGVTEAFF. The CDR3 DNA reads as TGTGCCAGCAGTCGGAGGACAGGGGTCACTGAAGCTTTCTTT.

The V and J genes are TRBV18 and TRBJ1-6; D uncertain. The V gene's germline CDR1 is KGHSH and CDR2 LQKENI. The CDR3 sequence is 15 residues long. V gave up 3 bases and J gave up 0 bases, with 6 bases separating them. In DNA form, the CDR3 reads TGTGCCAGCTCACCCAGGAGCTCCTATAATTCACCCCTCCACTTT. Amino acids: CASSPRSSYNSPLHF.

The chain combines TRBV5-1 with TRBJ1-1, with D possibly being TRBD1 (6 bases). The CDR3 has 15 amino acids. V shed 1 base and J shed 6 bases, with 16 bases lying between them. Germline V gives CDR1 SGHRS, CDR2 YFSETQ. The CDR3 reads CASSLYRAGGAEAFF. The CDR3 coding sequence is TGCGCCAGCAGCTTGTACAGGGCGGGAGGGGCTGAAGCTTTCTTT.

V usage is TRBV9 and J usage is TRBJ1-2, with 7 nucleotides matching TRBD1. The CDR3 spans 15 residues. Per the germline V gene, CDR1 is SGDLS and CDR2 is YYNGEE. V lost 3 bases and J lost 4; bases outside the gene matches: 9. The CDR3 here is CASSGQDRRSYGYTF. The CDR3 DNA sequence: TGTGCCAGCAGCGGACAGGACAGGCGATCCTATGGCTACACCTTC.

The gene calls are TRBV6-6 and TRBJ1-5; TRBD1 aligns across 10 bases. The CDR3 runs 16 residues. The germline V gene encodes CDR1 MNHNY and CDR2 SVGAGI (reference sequence). The J segment lost 7 bases and the V segment lost 5 bases, leaving 11 bases of the junction unmatched. Here the CDR3 DNA reads TGTGCCAGCAGTAAACTCCGGGACAGGGGCGGACAGCCCCAGCATTTT. Residues: CASSKLRDRGGQPQHF.

This rearrangement joins TRBV19 to TRBJ2-1; D perhaps matches TRBD2 (5 bases). CDR1 and CDR2 (germline): LNHDA, SQIVND (reference sequence). V lost 4 bases and J lost 3, with 10 bases in between. This CDR3 has 14 amino acids. CDR3 amino acids: CASSTLAVYNEQFF. DNA for the CDR3: TGTGCCAGTAGTACTCTAGCTGTCTACAATGAGCAGTTCTTC.

The chain employs TRBV30 and TRBJ2-5; D remains unclear. The end of the DNA fits TRBJ2-7 better, so the J call may be wrong. The CDR3 consists of 12 residues. From germline, CDR1 is GTSNPN and CDR2 SVGIG (reference sequence). CDR3 amino acids: CAYSGLSYEQYF. The CDR3 DNA sequence: TGTGCATATTCGGGCCTCTCCTACGAGCAGTACTTC.

The chain has TRBV7-9 and TRBJ2-1; no clear D. The length of the CDR3 is 13 residues. CDR1 and CDR2 from the germline V gene are SEHNR and FQNEAQ (reference sequence). V dropped 5 bases and J dropped 0 bases, with 5 bases sitting between them. The CDR3 sequence is CASSPGSYNEQFF. In nucleotides, the CDR3 is TGTGCCAGCAGCCCCGGCTCCTACAATGAGCAGTTCTTC.

This chain links TRBV4-1 with TRBJ1-4; 10 bases fit TRBD1. The CDR3 sequence is 16 residues long. V was pared by 5 bases and J by 2 bases, with 5 bases of the junction left unmatched. Germline V gene data show CDR1 as MGHRA and CDR2 as YSYEKL. CDR3 sequence: CASSSGTGVTNEKLFF. CDR3 nucleotide sequence: TGCGCCAGCAGCTCCGGGACAGGGGTCACTAATGAAAAACTGTTTTTT.

The rearrangement joins TRBV7-3 to TRBJ2-7; unclear D gene. The V end was cut by 2 bases, the J end by 2 bases, with 10 bases between. Looked up from germline, CDR1 is SGHTA and CDR2 is FQGTGA. The CDR3 consists of 14 residues. The CDR3 sequence: CASSLASGAYEQYF. CDR3 DNA: TGTGCCAGCAGCTTAGCGTCTGGCGCCTACGAGCAGTACTTC. Looking up the rest from reference TRBV7-3 and TRBJ2-7 gives the full variable domain: GAGVSQTPSNKVTEKGKYVELRCDPISGHTALYWYRQSLGQGPEFLIYFQGTGAADDSGLPNDRFFAVRPEGSVSTLKIQRTERGDSAVYLCASSLASGAYEQYFGPGTRLTVT.